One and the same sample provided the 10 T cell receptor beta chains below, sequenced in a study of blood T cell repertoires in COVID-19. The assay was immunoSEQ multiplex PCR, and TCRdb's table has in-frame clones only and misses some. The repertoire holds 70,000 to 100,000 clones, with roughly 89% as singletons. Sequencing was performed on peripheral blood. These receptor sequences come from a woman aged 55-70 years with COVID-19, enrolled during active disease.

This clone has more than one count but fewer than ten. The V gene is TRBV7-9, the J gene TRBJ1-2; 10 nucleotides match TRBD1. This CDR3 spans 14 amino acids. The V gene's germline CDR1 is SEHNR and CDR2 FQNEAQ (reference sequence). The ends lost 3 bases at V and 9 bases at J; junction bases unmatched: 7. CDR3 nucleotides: TGTGCCAGCAGCTTCTTCGACAGGGGGCAAAGCTACACCTTC. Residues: CASSFFDRGQSYTF. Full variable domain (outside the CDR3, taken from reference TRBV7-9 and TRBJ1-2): DTGVSQNPRHKITKRGQNVTFRCDPISEHNRLYWYRQTLGQGPEFLTYFQNEAQLEKSRLLSDRFSAERPKGSFSTLEIQRTEQGDSAMYLCASSFFDRGQSYTFGSGTRLTVV.

CDR3 amino acids: CASGLALRGGQSISNTGELFF. CDR3 nucleotides: TGTGCTAGTGGTTTGGCGCTACGAGGAGGACAGAGCATCTCCAACACCGGGGAGCTGTTTTTT. This chain uses TRBV12-5 with TRBJ2-2; D possibly corresponds to TRBD1 (6 bases). The CDR3 length is 21 residues. Between the trimmed V and J ends, which lost 1 base and 2 bases, there was a span of 26 bases. In germline, CDR1 is LGHNT, CDR2 FRNRAP.

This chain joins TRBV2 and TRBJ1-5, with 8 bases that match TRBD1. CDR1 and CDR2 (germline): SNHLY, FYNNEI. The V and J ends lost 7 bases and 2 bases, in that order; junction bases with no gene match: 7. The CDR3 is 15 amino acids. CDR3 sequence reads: CASISDRDGNQPQHF. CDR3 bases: TGTGCCAGCATCTCGGACAGGGATGGCAATCAGCCCCAGCATTTT.

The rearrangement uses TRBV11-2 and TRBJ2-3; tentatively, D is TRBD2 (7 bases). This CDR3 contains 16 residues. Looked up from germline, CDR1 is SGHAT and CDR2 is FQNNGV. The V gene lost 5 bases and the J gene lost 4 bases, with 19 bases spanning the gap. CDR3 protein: CASSPSWGGAPDTQYF. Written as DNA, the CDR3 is TGTGCCAGCAGCCCAAGCTGGGGGGGGGCCCCAGATACGCAGTATTTT.

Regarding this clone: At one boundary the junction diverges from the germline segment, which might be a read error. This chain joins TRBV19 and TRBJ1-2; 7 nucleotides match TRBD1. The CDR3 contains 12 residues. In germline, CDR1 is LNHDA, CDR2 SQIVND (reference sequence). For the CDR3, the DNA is TGTGTCAGTAGTAGAAGGGGGCTTGGCTACACCTTC. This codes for CVSSRRGLGYTF.

The CDR3 spells CASSQQAPEQYF. The DNA of the CDR3 is TGTGCCAGCAGTCAACAGGCCCCCGAGCAGTACTTC. The chain has TRBV2 and TRBJ2-7; a possible D gene is TRBD1 (5 bases). The CDR3 is 12 residues long. Germline V gene sequence: CDR1 SNHLY, CDR2 FYNNEI. V gave up 5 bases and J gave up 6 bases, with 11 bases separating them.

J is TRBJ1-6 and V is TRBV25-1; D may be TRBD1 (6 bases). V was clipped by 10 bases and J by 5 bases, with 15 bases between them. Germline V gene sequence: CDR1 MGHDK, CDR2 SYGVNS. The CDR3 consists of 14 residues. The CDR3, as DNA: TGTGCCACGGAGCCGGGACAAAATAATTCACCCCTCCACTTT. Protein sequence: CATEPGQNNSPLHF. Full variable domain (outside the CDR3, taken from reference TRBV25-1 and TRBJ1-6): EADIYQTPRYLVIGTGKKITLECSQTMGHDKMYWYQQDPGMELHLIHYSYGVNSTEKGDLSSESTVSRIRTEHFPLTLESARPSHTSQYLCATEPGQNNSPLHFGNGTRLTVT.

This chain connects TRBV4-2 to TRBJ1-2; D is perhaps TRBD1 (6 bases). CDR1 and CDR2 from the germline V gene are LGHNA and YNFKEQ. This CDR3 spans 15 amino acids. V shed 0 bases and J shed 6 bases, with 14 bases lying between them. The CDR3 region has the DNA TGTGCCAGCAGCCAAGAGAGGGGGGGCGCCCATGGCTACACCTTC. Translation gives CASSQERGGAHGYTF.

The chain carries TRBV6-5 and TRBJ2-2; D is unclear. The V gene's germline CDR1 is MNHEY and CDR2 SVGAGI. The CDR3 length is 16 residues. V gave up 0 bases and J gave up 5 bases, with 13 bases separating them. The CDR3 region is CASSYSAVYRTGELFF. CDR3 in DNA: TGTGCCAGCAGTTACTCAGCCGTCTACCGAACCGGGGAGCTGTTTTTT.

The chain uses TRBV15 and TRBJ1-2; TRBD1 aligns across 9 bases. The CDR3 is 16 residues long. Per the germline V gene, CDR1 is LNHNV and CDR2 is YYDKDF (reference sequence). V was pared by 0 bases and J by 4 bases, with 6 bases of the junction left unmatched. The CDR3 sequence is CATSRDRTGVGYGYTF. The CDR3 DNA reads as TGTGCCACCAGCAGAGATCGGACAGGGGTCGGCTATGGCTACACCTTC.